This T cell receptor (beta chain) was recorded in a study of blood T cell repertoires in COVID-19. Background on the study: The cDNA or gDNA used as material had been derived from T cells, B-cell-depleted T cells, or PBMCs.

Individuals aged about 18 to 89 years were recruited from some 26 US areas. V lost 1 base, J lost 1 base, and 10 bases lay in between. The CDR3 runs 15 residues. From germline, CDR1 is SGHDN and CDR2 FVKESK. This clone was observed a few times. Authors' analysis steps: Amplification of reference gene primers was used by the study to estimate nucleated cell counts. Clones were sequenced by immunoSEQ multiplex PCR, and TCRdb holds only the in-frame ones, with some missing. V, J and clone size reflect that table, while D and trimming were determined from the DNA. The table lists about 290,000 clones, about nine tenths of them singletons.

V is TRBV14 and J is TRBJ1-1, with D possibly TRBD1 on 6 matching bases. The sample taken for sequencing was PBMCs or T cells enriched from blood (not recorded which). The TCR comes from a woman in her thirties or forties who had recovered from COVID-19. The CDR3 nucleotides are TGTGCCAGCAGCCAAGGACCGGACAGGAACACTGAAGCTTTCTTT. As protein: CASSQGPDRNTEAFF.